This T cell receptor (beta chain) was recovered during a study of cytomegalovirus exposure and HLA in healthy donors. The PCR contained 60 Vbeta and 13 Jbeta primers. Using immunoSEQ multiplex PCR, the repertoire was profiled, and TCRdb retains in-frame clones only, with some absent. The data hold under 250,000 clones, with approximately 82% observed a single time. The TCR was taken from a man aged 18 to 30 in good health and CMV-seronegative. The sequencing input was PBMCs.

The CDR3 region has the DNA TGTGCCAGCTCACCTAGAGCGGGAGCAACAGATACGCAGTATTTT. Amino acids: CASSPRAGATDTQYF. The V and J genes are TRBV18 and TRBJ2-3; 8 bases map to TRBD2. The CDR3 sequence is 15 residues long. J lost 3 bases, V lost 3 bases, and 5 bases had no gene match. CDR1 and CDR2 from the germline V gene are KGHSH and LQKENI.